These 30 T cell receptor beta chains share one sample of origin, sequenced in a study of tumor-infiltrating lymphocytes in primary liver carcinoma. Making TCR beta cDNA involved approximately 520 ng total RNA and a constant-region primer. Slightly modified ARM-PCR served as the procedure for the TCR beta libraries. These libraries came from three rounds of nested multiplex PCR. For about 11 cycles apiece, the opening two PCR rounds ran with TRBV1-TRBV30 forward primers and a C-beta reverse primer. Each CDR3 protein gets one entry after TCRdb re-called the multiplex PCR reads with MiXCR. The sample has some 110,000 distinct CDR3 sequences, 64% seen once. From approximately 20-30 mg of unsorted bulk tissue, DNA and RNA were co-extracted together. The sample was liver tumor tissue from sampling region 3. Subset specified: tumor region T3, left-lateral pole. All receptors come from a woman aged 55 to 70 with primary liver carcinoma and hepatitis B virus infection.

This clonotype was seen ten or more times. The rearrangement joins TRBV12-3 or TRBV12-4 to TRBJ1-5; tentatively, D is TRBD1 (6 bases). V was shortened by 1 base and J by 0 bases, with 10 bases between the two germline ends. This CDR3 contains 16 residues. Written as DNA, the CDR3 is TGTGCCAGCAGTTTAGTAAGACAGGCTAGCAATCAGCCCCAGCATTTT. Translating it yields CASSLVRQASNQPQHF.

As to this clonotype: Relative to the germline gene, one junction end is altered; a read error may explain this. V and J are TRBV7-9 and TRBJ2-7; 9 nucleotides match TRBD1. CDR3 length equals 15 residues. Germline V gene lookup returns CDR1 SEHNR and CDR2 FQNEAQ (reference sequence). The CDR3 sequence: CVSSLGTGFDYEQYF. The CDR3 DNA follows: TGTGTCAGCAGCCTGGGGACAGGGTTCGACTACGAGCAGTACTTC.

This clonotype turned up a few times. Germline is not matched at one junction end, which may reflect a read error. V and J are TRBV30 and TRBJ2-5, with D tentatively TRBD1 (5 bases). Germline CDR1 reads GTSNPN; CDR2 reads SVGIG (reference sequence). The CDR3 contains 13 residues. CDR3: CAWRRQSEKTQCF. The DNA for the CDR3 is TGTGCCTGGAGGAGACAGTCAGAGAAGACCCAGTGCTTC.

This clonotype was counted a few times. A much larger clone differs from this one at a single base, so this may be a read error. The chain joins TRBV29-1 to TRBJ2-3; TRBD2 matches 8 bases. The ends lost 5 bases at V and 4 bases at J; junction bases unmatched: 14. This CDR3 region has 16 residues. From germline, CDR1 is SQVTM and CDR2 ANQGSEA. CDR3 in DNA: TGCAGCGTTAGCGGGAGTGCGAAAGACCGCGCAGATACGCAGTATTTT. Translation gives CSVSGSAKDRADTQYF.

The table lists this clonotype with many counts. V and J are TRBV4-1 and TRBJ2-5, with 10 bases fitting TRBD2. The CDR3 sequence is 18 residues long. Germline V lookup: CDR1 MGHRA, CDR2 YSYEKL. J was trimmed by 1 base and V by 1 base; bases with no gene match: 9. CDR3 in amino acids: CASSQVTSGTSAQETQYF. CDR3 DNA sequence: TGCGCCAGCAGCCAAGTTACCTCCGGGACTAGCGCCCAAGAGACCCAGTACTTC.

A note on this clonotype: At one boundary the junction diverges from the germline segment, which might be a read error. The rearrangement uses TRBV28 and TRBJ2-5, with 8 bases fitting TRBD1. The CDR3 is made up of 13 amino acids. The germline V gene has CDR1 MDHEN and CDR2 SYDVKM. This CDR3 is CVSSRTGLETQYF. CDR3 bases: TGTGTCAGCAGTCGGACAGGGCTGGAGACCCAATACTTC.

This clonotype has more than one count but fewer than ten. This CDR3 is missing its conserved last phenylalanine or tryptophan, likely due to a read error. The chain links TRBV11-2 to TRBJ1-1, with a tentative D call TRBD1 (6 bases). The CDR3 length is 16 residues. Per germline, CDR1 SGHAT and CDR2 FQNNGV. DNA of the CDR3: TGTGCCGGCAGCCCACCCGGGGGGGCGCGTACCACTGAAGCTTTCTCT. Translating gives CAGSPPGGARTTEAFS.

In the case of this clonotype: The CDR3 carries no conserved terminal phenylalanine or tryptophan, so it likely arises from a read error. The limits of the CDR3 on the DNA are not certain, so only TCRdb's listed CDR3 is given. This sequence joins TRBV11-1 and TRBJ2-5. The CDR3 extends over 12 residues, inclusive of both ends. Per the germline V gene, CDR1 is SGHAT and CDR2 is FQDESV (reference sequence). The chain's CDR3 is CASSIVGETRYL.

This rearrangement joins TRBV24-1 to TRBJ2-5; D gene unclear. CDR3 length: 16 residues. Trimming stripped 4 bases from V and 2 bases from J, with 16 bases between. CDR1 and CDR2 from the germline V gene are KGHDR and SFDVKD. CDR3 in amino acids: CATSESIHSVQETQYF. CDR3 bases: TGTGCCACCAGTGAGTCCATCCATTCGGTGCAAGAGACCCAGTACTTC.

As for this clonotype: This may arise from a read error, as a much more abundant clone is one base away. This chain uses TRBV5-1 with TRBJ1-1; D perhaps matches TRBD1 (5 bases). V lost 6 bases, J lost 0 bases, and 12 bases lay in between. The germline V gene encodes CDR1 SGHRS and CDR2 YFSETQ. CDR3 length: 14 residues. The CDR3, as DNA: TGCGCCAGCAACTTTCAGGGCTTGAACACTGAAGCTTTCTTT. Protein sequence: CASNFQGLNTEAFF.

This clonotype came up many times. The rearrangement links TRBV5-6 to TRBJ2-7, with D unresolved. The ends were cut back, 2 bases at V and 6 bases at J, with 12 bases in the middle. CDR3 size: 13 residues. Germline lookup yields CDR1 SGHDT and CDR2 YYEEEE. In DNA, the CDR3 is TGTGCCAGCAGCTTTCTACAGCTTGGCGAGCAGTACTTC. It codes for CASSFLQLGEQYF. Complete variable domain (other parts from reference TRBV5-6 and TRBJ2-7): DAGVTQSPTHLIKTRGQQVTLRCSPKSGHDTVSWYQQALGQGPQFIFQYYEEEERQRGNFPDRFSGHQFPNYSSELNVNALLLGDSALYLCASSFLQLGEQYFGPGTRLTVT.

With respect to this clonotype: A read error may be the cause here, since a much bigger clone is one base away. As the CDR3 is not closed by the conserved phenylalanine or tryptophan, this likely results from a read error. The V gene is TRBV4-1, the J gene TRBJ1-2; D is ambiguous. The CDR3 has 14 amino acids. The germline V gene encodes CDR1 MGHRA and CDR2 YSYEKL. Trimming removed 3 bases at V and 8 bases at J, with 16 bases between. DNA of the CDR3: TGCGCCAGCAGCCAGGCTATGACCGCTTCGGGCTACACCTCC. Protein: CASSQAMTASGYTS.

The chain joins TRBV6-5 to TRBJ2-6; D may be TRBD1 (6 bases). The germline gives CDR1 MNHEY, CDR2 SVGAGI. This CDR3 contains 18 residues. Trimming removed 4 bases from V and 4 bases from J, with 20 bases in between. The CDR3 spells CASSSSAGTWFGANVLTF. The CDR3 nucleotides are TGTGCCAGCAGTTCCAGTGCCGGGACATGGTTCGGGGCCAACGTCCTGACTTTC.

The rearrangement joins TRBV16 to TRBJ2-7; D remains unclear. The CDR3 runs to 14 residues. V shed 3 bases and J shed 5 bases, with 14 bases lying between them. Germline V gives CDR1 KGHSY, CDR2 FQNENV. The CDR3 protein is CASSQNSQGHEQYF. CDR3 sequence (DNA): TGTGCCAGCAGCCAGAACAGCCAAGGTCACGAGCAGTACTTC. Full variable domain (outside the CDR3, taken from reference TRBV16 and TRBJ2-7): GEEVAQTPKHLVRGEGQKAKLYCAPIKGHSYVFWYQQVLKNEFKFLISFQNENVFDETGMPKERFSAKCLPNSPCSLEIQATKLEDSAVYFCASSQNSQGHEQYFGPGTRLTVT.

This clonotype was seen repeatedly, ten times or more. V is TRBV6-1 and J is TRBJ2-7, with D perhaps matching TRBD1 (5 bases). V was trimmed by 1 base and J by 3 bases, leaving 13 bases between them. Germline CDR1 is MNHNS and CDR2 is SASEGT. This CDR3 region has 15 residues. CDR3 amino acids: CASSEGPRVSYEQYF. In DNA form, the CDR3 reads TGTGCCAGCAGTGAAGGTCCCAGGGTAAGCTACGAGCAGTACTTC.

This sequence joins TRBV4-2 and TRBJ2-1, with TRBD2 as a possible D gene (6 bases). Trimming shortened V by 6 bases and J by 9 bases, and 15 bases separated the two germline ends. The CDR3 covers 13 residues. CDR1 and CDR2 (germline): LGHNA, YNFKEQ. CDR3 sequence: CASSTSSCIEQFF. The CDR3 DNA reads TGTGCCAGCAGTACTAGCTCCTGCATTGAGCAGTTCTTC.

Regarding this clonotype: The junction departs from the called germline gene at one end, perhaps through a read error. The chain employs TRBV12-3 or TRBV12-4 and TRBJ2-7, with D maybe TRBD2 (6 bases). This CDR3 comprises 12 residues. The CDR3 nucleotides read TGTGTCAGCAGTGTGGGAGGAAACGAGCAGTACTTC. Translation gives CVSSVGGNEQYF.

To note about this clonotype: At one end, the junction sequence differs from germline, possibly due to a read error. This chain joins TRBV11-2 and TRBJ2-7; D might be TRBD1 (5 bases). CDR3 length: 15 residues. CDR1 SGHAT and CDR2 FQNNGV come from the germline V gene. The CDR3 loop is CASSLATGWTYEHYF. The CDR3 nucleotides read TGTGCCAGCAGCTTAGCTACAGGATGGACCTACGAGCATTACTTC.

This clonotype has a single count. This chain joins TRBV6-2 or TRBV6-3 and TRBJ2-3; 7 nucleotides agree with TRBD2. CDR3 length: 14 amino acids. Germline CDR1 is MNHEY and CDR2 is SVGEGT. Trimming removed 5 bases from V and 4 bases from J; junction bases left unmatched: 6. CDR3: CASSSGVFADTQYF. The CDR3 nucleotides read TGTGCCAGCAGTAGCGGGGTTTTCGCAGATACGCAGTATTTT.

Details on this clonotype: Sequence at one end of the junction differs from germline and may be a read error. The rearrangement joins TRBV4-1 to TRBJ2-1; maybe TRBD2 (5 bases). The CDR3 contains 17 residues. The germline V gene has CDR1 MGHRA and CDR2 YSYEKL. CDR3 in DNA: TGCGCCAGCAGCCAAGGGGCGGGCTCGGCTTTTTACAATGGGCAGTTCTTC. Translation: CASSQGAGSAFYNGQFF.

Comment on this clonotype: A much bigger clone sits one base away, suggesting this may be a read error. V is TRBV5-6 and J is TRBJ2-5; D is possibly TRBD1 (5 bases). In germline, CDR1 is SGHDT, CDR2 YYEEEE. This CDR3 is built from 15 residues. The CDR3 DNA sequence: TGTGCCGGCAGCCCCCTACGCAGGGCGGTAGAGACCCAGTACTTC. It is translated as CAGSPLRRAVETQYF.

Comment on this clonotype: The CDR3 carries no conserved terminal phenylalanine or tryptophan, so it likely arises from a read error. V usage is TRBV11-2 and J usage is TRBJ2-1; 13 bases match TRBD2. Trimming cost V 4 bases and J 10 bases; bases outside gene matches: 10. Germline-derived CDR1 and CDR2 are SGHAT and FQNNGV. CDR3 length equals 16 residues. In DNA, the CDR3 is TGTGCCAGCAGCTCCCGGACTAGCGGGGGTGGGGCGGAGCAGTTCCTC. Translated: CASSSRTSGGGAEQFL.

This clonotype is labeled as medium-sized. J is TRBJ1-4 and V is TRBV11-2; D is uncertain. Per the germline V gene, CDR1 is SGHAT and CDR2 is FQNNGV. This CDR3 spans 11 amino acids. V gave up 5 bases and J gave up 7 bases, with 5 bases separating them. The CDR3 nucleotides are TGTGCCAGCAGCGCCTCTGAAAAACTGTTTTTT. It translates to CASSASEKLFF.

As DNA, the CDR3 is TGTGCCAGCAGCTCGATAGCGGTGAAGGGAGATACGCAGTATTTT. Protein: CASSSIAVKGDTQYF. The chain has TRBV5-6 and TRBJ2-3; D is possibly TRBD2 (6 bases). The V gene lost 3 bases and the J gene lost 5 bases, with 16 bases spanning the gap. CDR3 size: 15 residues. The germline V gene has CDR1 SGHDT and CDR2 YYEEEE.

Comment on this clonotype: This clone may be a read error of a much larger clone one base away. The gene calls are TRBV4-1 and TRBJ1-3; 8 bases agree with TRBD1. The V gene end was trimmed by 0 bases and the J gene end by 7 bases; junction bases not matched to a gene: 14. Germline CDR1 and CDR2: MGHRA and YSYEKL. This CDR3 contains 18 residues. This CDR3 is CASSQEGGRQGRRNTIYF. The CDR3 DNA sequence: TGCGCCAGCAGCCAAGAAGGGGGTCGACAGGGGAGGAGGAACACCATATATTTT.

As concerns this clonotype: Given the absence of the conserved phenylalanine or tryptophan at the CDR3 end, a read error is likely. The chain carries TRBV29-1 and TRBJ2-5; 8 bases map to TRBD1. The CDR3 runs to 12 residues. Unmatched junction bases numbered 6, after V lost 3 bases and J lost 9 bases. Germline lookup yields CDR1 SQVTM and CDR2 ANQGSEA. In DNA form, the CDR3 reads TGCAGCGTTGAGACAGGGGTGGGGGCCCAGTACTTA. Translating gives CSVETGVGAQYL.

Ten or more counts support this clonotype. The gene calls are TRBV5-4 and TRBJ2-3; the match to TRBD1 covers 10 bases. CDR3 size: 16 residues. The germline V gene has CDR1 SGHNT and CDR2 YYREEE (reference sequence). V lost 4 bases, J lost 5 bases, and 10 bases stayed unmatched. The CDR3 reads CASSPHTGTGEDTQYF. For the CDR3, the DNA is TGTGCCAGCAGCCCCCACACCGGGACAGGGGAAGATACGCAGTATTTT.

For this clonotype: The junction departs from germline at one end; a sequencing error may be responsible. The V and J genes are TRBV5-4 and TRBJ2-3, with 9 bases that match TRBD2. This CDR3 has 15 amino acids. CDR1 is SGHNT, CDR2 YYREEE, per germline (reference sequence). The CDR3 DNA reads TGTACCAGCAGCTTTCTGGCTAGCGGGACGGATACGCAATATTTT. It translates to CTSSFLASGTDTQYF. The full variable domain, its missing parts supplied by reference TRBV5-4 and TRBJ2-3, is ETGVTQSPTHLIKTRGQQVTLRCSSQSGHNTVSWYQQALGQGPQFIFQYYREEENGRGNFPPRFSGLQFPNYSSELNVNALELDDSALYLCTSSFLASGTDTQYFGPGTRLTVL.

Concerning this clonotype itself: The junction does not match germline at one end; this may be a read error. The rearrangement links TRBV12-3 or TRBV12-4 to TRBJ1-2, with D maybe TRBD1 (6 bases). The CDR3 extends over 16 amino acids. The CDR3 region is CVSRTTTGGINYGYTF. CDR3 DNA sequence: TGTGTCAGCAGGACCACGACAGGCGGGATTAACTATGGCTACACCTTC.

The chain recombines TRBV2 with TRBJ1-3; possible D gene TRBD1, 5 bases. Germline V gene sequence: CDR1 SNHLY, CDR2 FYNNEI. CDR3 length: 15 residues. Trimming took 2 bases from V and 2 from J, leaving 10 bases between them. Here the CDR3 reads CASSEFREAGNTIYF. CDR3 nucleotide sequence: TGTGCCAGCAGTGAATTCAGGGAGGCTGGAAACACCATATATTTT.